This T cell receptor beta chain was identified during a study of T-cell memory formation after mild COVID-19. Study details: The study found TCR clusters largely donor specific.

TCRalpha and TCRbeta libraries used 5'RACE with constant-segment primers and UMIs. In TCRdb, the 5' RACE reads were re-called with MiXCR into one record per CDR3 protein. The data hold roughly 80,000 distinct CDR3 sequences, with about 23% observed a single time. Study conclusions and caveats: Later expanders leaned toward CD4+, whereas clones contracting from day 15 to 85 were balanced CD4/CD8.

This clonotype has only a few counts. The antigen remains undetermined. This CDR3 spans 13 amino acids. J was trimmed by 7 bases and V by 6 bases; bases with no gene match: 7. Germline V gene sequence: CDR1 SQVTM, CDR2 ANQGSEA. The receptor was isolated from a young man who had mild COVID-19 (a few samples of this study predate the infection). Cell type and time point are not known. Specimen: PBMCs or a T cell subset sorted from them (not recorded which). The chain links TRBV29-1 to TRBJ2-1; 9 bases line up with TRBD1. The CDR3 loop is CSVSGQGRNEQFF. The DNA for the CDR3 is TGCAGCGTCAGCGGACAGGGGAGGAATGAGCAGTTCTTC.